This is a list of T cell receptor beta chains from one sample in a study of T cells after yellow fever vaccination. TCRdb independently ran MiXCR on the 5' RACE reads; one entry per CDR3 protein. Of about 69,000 distinct CDR3 sequences listed, approximately 6.2% are singletons. Sequencing was performed on CD4+ T cells sorted from PBMCs, taken roughly 14 days after the first yellow fever vaccination. Receptors were obtained from a man younger than 35 who received the YFV17D yellow fever vaccine. Both conserved end residues are part of each CDR3. A D gene is named only where the DNA matches it firmly. Clone size, where shown, is once, few, many, or a class for clones that have expanded.

V: TRBV7-2; J: TRBJ1-5; D: TRBD1; size: many; DNA: TGTGCCAGCAGCTTAGATGGGACAGGGGGTCAGCCCCAGCATTTT; CDR3: CASSLDGTGGQPQHF
V: TRBV18; J: TRBJ2-1; D: NA; size: many; DNA: TGTGCCAGCTCACCAGGACTGCACAATGAGCAGTTCTTC; CDR3: CASSPGLHNEQFF
V: TRBV5-1; J: TRBJ1-1; D: NA; size: many; DNA: TGCGCCAGCAGCCTAGGGGTTGGGGGCACTGAAGCTTTCTTT; CDR3: CASSLGVGGTEAFF
V: TRBV7-6; J: TRBJ1-5; D: TRBD1; size: many; DNA: TGTGCCAGCAGCCCGGACAGGGCCGGTCAGCCCCAGCATTTT; CDR3: CASSPDRAGQPQHF
V: TRBV6-5; J: TRBJ1-2; D: NA; size: many; DNA: TGTGCCAGCAGTTACTCGTCCTCCGGGAGCGGGGGCGCGAGTTATGGCTACACCTTC; CDR3: CASSYSSSGSGGASYGYTF
V: TRBV7-8; J: TRBJ1-5; D: NA; size: many; DNA: TGTGCCAGCAGCTGGGGGGGCGTCAGGTTCAATCAGCCCCAGCATTTT; CDR3: CASSWGGVRFNQPQHF
V: TRBV7-9; J: TRBJ1-1; D: NA; size: many; DNA: TGTGCCAGCAGCTTAGCGGGGACCCTAAACAGTGAAGCTTTCTTT; CDR3: CASSLAGTLNSEAFF
V: TRBV7-2; J: TRBJ2-3; D: TRBD2; size: NA; DNA: TGTGCCAGCAGCTTAGAGGGACTAGCGGGGGCTAAGCAGTATTTT; CDR3: CASSLEGLAGAKQYF
V: TRBV4-1; J: TRBJ2-3; D: NA; size: many; DNA: TGCGCCAGCAGCCAAGAAGGAAGCACAGATACGCAGTATTTT; CDR3: CASSQEGSTDTQYF
V: TRBV7-2; J: TRBJ1-4; D: NA; size: NA; DNA: TGTGCCAGCCGCTTCGACCCATTTGAAAAACTGTTTTTT; CDR3: CASRFDPFEKLFF
V: TRBV12-3/TRBV12-4; J: TRBJ2-2; D: TRBD1; size: many; DNA: TGTGCCAGCAGTCGAGGCACCGGGACAGGGGAAAGGGAGCTGTTTTTT; CDR3: CASSRGTGTGERELFF
V: TRBV6-5; J: TRBJ1-1; D: NA; size: many; DNA: TGTGCCAGCAGTTACGGTTCGCAGCCGAACACTGAAGCTTTCTTT; CDR3: CASSYGSQPNTEAFF
V: TRBV30; J: TRBJ2-3; D: NA; size: many; DNA: TGTGCCTGGAAGTGGACAGGCACAGATACGCAGTATTTT; CDR3: CAWKWTGTDTQYF
V: TRBV3-1; J: TRBJ1-2; D: NA; size: many; DNA: TGTGCCAGCAGCCAAAACACACCTACTAACTATGGCTACACCTTC; CDR3: CASSQNTPTNYGYTF
V: TRBV30; J: TRBJ1-1; D: TRBD1; size: many; DNA: TGTGCCTGGCAACAGGGGCCTGAAGCTTTCTTT; CDR3: CAWQQGPEAFF
V: TRBV7-2; J: TRBJ2-3; D: TRBD2; size: many; DNA: TGTGCCAGCAGTCCTAGGGACAGCGGGGGGCGTACGCAGTATTTT; CDR3: CASSPRDSGGRTQYF
V: TRBV18; J: TRBJ2-2; D: TRBD2; size: many; DNA: TGTGCCAGCTCACCACGCGTTATGACGACTAGCCCCGGGGAGCTGTTTTTT; CDR3: CASSPRVMTTSPGELFF
V: TRBV20-1; J: TRBJ1-5; D: NA; size: many; DNA: TGCAGTGCTAGTAGGACAGCGGGAGGCAATCAGCCCCAGCATTTT; CDR3: CSASRTAGGNQPQHF
V: TRBV12-3/TRBV12-4; J: TRBJ1-3; D: NA; size: many; DNA: TGTGCCAGCAGTTTACCCCGGGACATCTCCTCTGGAAACACCATATATTTT; CDR3: CASSLPRDISSGNTIYF
V: TRBV5-4; J: TRBJ2-1; D: TRBD1; size: NA; DNA: TGTGCCAGCACCCTGGAGGCCGGACAGGGCTACAATGAGCAGTTCTTC; CDR3: CASTLEAGQGYNEQFF
V: TRBV18; J: TRBJ1-5; D: TRBD1; size: many; DNA: TGTGCCAGCTCCAGGGGGGAGGGGGCTCAGCCCCAGCATTTT; CDR3: CASSRGEGAQPQHF
V: TRBV27; J: TRBJ2-1; D: NA; size: many; DNA: TGTGCCAGCAGTTTAGGATTAGAGCAGTTCTTC; CDR3: CASSLGLEQFF
V: TRBV15; J: TRBJ2-4; D: NA; size: many; DNA: TGTGCCACCAGCAGAGATGGGTCGGGCAGGTTGGACAAAAACATTCAGTACTTC; CDR3: CATSRDGSGRLDKNIQYF
V: TRBV2; J: TRBJ1-2; D: NA; size: many; DNA: TGTGCCAGCAGTGAACAGGGAGGAGCCTATGGCTACACCTTC; CDR3: CASSEQGGAYGYTF
V: TRBV5-1; J: TRBJ2-5; D: NA; size: many; DNA: TGCGCCAGCAGCTGGTCGGGGTCAGGAGAGACCCAGTACTTC; CDR3: CASSWSGSGETQYF
V: TRBV5-1; J: TRBJ1-2; D: TRBD1; size: many; DNA: TGCGCCAGCAGCTTGGACCCTCAGGGGGCAGACGGCTACACCTTC; CDR3: CASSLDPQGADGYTF
V: TRBV7-9; J: TRBJ2-4; D: TRBD2; size: many; DNA: TGTGCCAGCAGCTTTCCCGGGACTAGGAAAAACATTCAGTACTTC; CDR3: CASSFPGTRKNIQYF
V: TRBV7-2; J: TRBJ1-6; D: NA; size: many; DNA: TGTGCCAGCAGCTTACGGCAGGACGGTTCACCCCTCCACTTT; CDR3: CASSLRQDGSPLHF
V: TRBV15; J: TRBJ2-1; D: TRBD1; size: many; DNA: TGTGCCACCAGCAGAGATCGCGACAGGGGGGACGATGAGCAGTTCTTC; CDR3: CATSRDRDRGDDEQFF
V: TRBV15; J: TRBJ2-1; D: TRBD2; size: many; DNA: TGTGCCACCAGCAGAGATCCCCAGCGGGGCAATGAGCAGTTCTTC; CDR3: CATSRDPQRGNEQFF
V: TRBV7-9; J: TRBJ2-7; D: NA; size: many; DNA: TGTGCCAGCACTCCGAGCAGGTTGGGCGAGCAGTACTTC; CDR3: CASTPSRLGEQYF
V: TRBV3-1; J: TRBJ1-4; D: TRBD1; size: many; DNA: TGTGCCAGCAGCCCCACAGGGGGGACGATCCCCGATGAAAAACTGTTTTTT; CDR3: CASSPTGGTIPDEKLFF
V: TRBV10-3; J: TRBJ1-5; D: TRBD1; size: many; DNA: TGTGCCATCAGCCCGACAGGGAGTAATCAGCCCCAGCATTTT; CDR3: CAISPTGSNQPQHF
V: TRBV7-3; J: TRBJ2-2; D: TRBD1; size: few; DNA: TGTGCCAGCAGCCTCCAGACAGGGGGCAGCGGGGAGCTGTTTTTT; CDR3: CASSLQTGGSGELFF
V: TRBV6-4; J: TRBJ2-2; D: NA; size: many; DNA: TGTGCCAGCAGTGACTCGAGAATGTCCGGGGAGCTGTTTTTT; CDR3: CASSDSRMSGELFF
V: TRBV5-1; J: TRBJ1-1; D: NA; size: few; DNA: TGCGCCAGCAGCTTGGAACCTAGTCTCGGAGCGGGCACTGAAGCTTTCTTT; CDR3: CASSLEPSLGAGTEAFF
V: TRBV5-1; J: TRBJ2-3; D: NA; size: many; DNA: TGCGCCAGCAGCCCTCTAGGCCCTAAGGGAGATACGCAGTATTTT; CDR3: CASSPLGPKGDTQYF
V: TRBV7-9; J: TRBJ2-1; D: NA; size: many; DNA: TGTGCCAGCAGCCTGGGAGTAGGTGATGAGCAGTTCTTC; CDR3: CASSLGVGDEQFF
V: TRBV7-6; J: TRBJ2-1; D: NA; size: many; DNA: TGTGCCAGCAGCCCCGGGACCAGCAATGAGCAGTTCTTC; CDR3: CASSPGTSNEQFF
V: TRBV10-3; J: TRBJ1-1; D: NA; size: many; DNA: TGTGCCGCAGCAACGGCTGAGAACACTGAAGCTTTCTTT; CDR3: CAAATAENTEAFF
V: TRBV2; J: TRBJ2-3; D: TRBD2; size: many; DNA: TGTGCCAGCACCAGGCTAGCGGGGGGGCCAGATACGCAGTATTTT; CDR3: CASTRLAGGPDTQYF
V: TRBV5-1; J: TRBJ1-1; D: NA; size: many; DNA: TGCGCCAGCAGCCCTACGGTGATCACTGAAGCTTTCTTT; CDR3: CASSPTVITEAFF
V: TRBV5-1; J: TRBJ1-2; D: TRBD1; size: many; DNA: TGCGCCAGCAGCCCCCTACCGGGACAGGGGCTCGGCTACACCTTC; CDR3: CASSPLPGQGLGYTF
V: TRBV4-1; J: TRBJ2-3; D: NA; size: many; DNA: TGCGCCAGCAGCCAACGTTTCACAGATACGCAGTATTTT; CDR3: CASSQRFTDTQYF
V: TRBV20-1; J: TRBJ2-3; D: NA; size: many; DNA: TGCAGTCCGCCCCAGGCAGATACGCAGTATTTT; CDR3: CSPPQADTQYF
V: TRBV18; J: TRBJ1-1; D: NA; size: many; DNA: TGTGCCAGCTCACGACAGGATTACACTGAAGCTTTCTTT; CDR3: CASSRQDYTEAFF
V: TRBV9; J: TRBJ2-5; D: NA; size: many; DNA: TGTGCCAGCAGCGTTAGCGGTCCGCCTGGGACCCAGTACTTC; CDR3: CASSVSGPPGTQYF